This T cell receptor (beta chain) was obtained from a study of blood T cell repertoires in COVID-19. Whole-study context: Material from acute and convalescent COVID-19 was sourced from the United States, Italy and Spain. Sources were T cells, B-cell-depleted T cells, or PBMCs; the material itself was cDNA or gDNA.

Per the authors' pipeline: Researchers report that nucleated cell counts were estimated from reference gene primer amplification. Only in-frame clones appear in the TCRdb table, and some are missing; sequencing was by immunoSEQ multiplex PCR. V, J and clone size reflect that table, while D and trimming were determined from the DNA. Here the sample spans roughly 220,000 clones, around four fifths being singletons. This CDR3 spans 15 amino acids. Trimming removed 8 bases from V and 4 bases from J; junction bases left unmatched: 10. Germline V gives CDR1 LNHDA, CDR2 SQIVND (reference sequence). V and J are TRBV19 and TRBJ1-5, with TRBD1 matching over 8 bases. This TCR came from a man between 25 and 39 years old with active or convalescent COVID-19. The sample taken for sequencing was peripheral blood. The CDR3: CASSDFGQGNQPQHF. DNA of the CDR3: TGTGCCAGTTCCGACTTTGGACAGGGTAATCAGCCCCAGCATTTT.